This TCR beta chain is drawn from a study of T cells after yellow fever vaccination. Each CDR3 protein gets one entry after TCRdb re-called the 5' RACE reads with MiXCR. This table holds about 580,000 distinct CDR3 sequences, roughly a sixth found once. The CDR3 has 14 amino acids. Germline V gene data show CDR1 as SGDLS and CDR2 as YYNGEE. This chain joins TRBV9 and TRBJ2-7, with 9 bases matching TRBD1. The assigned J gene may be wrong: the sequence end matches TRBJ2-1 better. This specimen was PBMCs, taken about 5 days after the first yellow fever vaccination. This TCR came from a man in his late teens or twenties who received the YFV17D yellow fever vaccine. This chain's CDR3 is CASSVDRGSDEQFF. For the CDR3, the DNA is TGTGCCAGCAGCGTTGACAGGGGGAGCGACGAGCAGTTCTTC.